Here is one TCR beta chain with its context. Its antigen is unidentified. The data were taken from a study of T cells after posttransplantation cyclophosphamide. CDR3 length: 15 amino acids. Germline CDR1 is SGHTA and CDR2 is FQGNSA. V shed 6 bases and J 8 bases; nucleotides not matched to a gene: 10. The method was immunoSEQ multiplex PCR; TCRdb's version includes in-frame clones alone and lacks a portion of them. The sample contains 66,000 or so clones, over 85% of which appear only once. Study results and caveats: Tissue-infiltrating T cells from skin or gut overlapped little with blood T cells. TRB clonality was highly associated with recipient CMV seropositivity and reactivation. Later blood repertoires were often dominated by clones from the donor CD8+ memory compartment.

The chain joins TRBV7-2 to TRBJ2-1; 10 bases map to TRBD2. This TCR derives from a woman in her twenties or thirties in good health and a related stem cell transplant donor. Sequencing was done on a sample of PBMCs. CDR3 loop: CASSTLAGATYEQFF. The DNA of the CDR3 is TGTGCCAGCAGTACCCTAGCGGGGGCTACATATGAGCAGTTCTTC.